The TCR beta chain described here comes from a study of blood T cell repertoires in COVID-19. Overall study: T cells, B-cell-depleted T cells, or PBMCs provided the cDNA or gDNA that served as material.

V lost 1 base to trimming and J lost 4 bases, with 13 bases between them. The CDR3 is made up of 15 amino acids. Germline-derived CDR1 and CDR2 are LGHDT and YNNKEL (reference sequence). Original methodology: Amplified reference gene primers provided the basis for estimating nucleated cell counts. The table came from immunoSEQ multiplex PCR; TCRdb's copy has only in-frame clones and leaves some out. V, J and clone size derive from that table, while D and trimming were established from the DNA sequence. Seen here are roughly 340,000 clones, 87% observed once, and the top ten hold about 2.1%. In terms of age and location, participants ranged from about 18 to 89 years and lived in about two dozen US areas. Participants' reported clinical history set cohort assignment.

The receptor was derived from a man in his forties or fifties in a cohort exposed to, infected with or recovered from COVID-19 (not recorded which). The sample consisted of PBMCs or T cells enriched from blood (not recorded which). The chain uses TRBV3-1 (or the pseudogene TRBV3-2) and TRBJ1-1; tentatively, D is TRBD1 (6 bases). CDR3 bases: TGTGCCAGCAGCCAAGTCACAGGGAAGGGCACTGAAGCTTTCTTT. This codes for CASSQVTGKGTEAFF.